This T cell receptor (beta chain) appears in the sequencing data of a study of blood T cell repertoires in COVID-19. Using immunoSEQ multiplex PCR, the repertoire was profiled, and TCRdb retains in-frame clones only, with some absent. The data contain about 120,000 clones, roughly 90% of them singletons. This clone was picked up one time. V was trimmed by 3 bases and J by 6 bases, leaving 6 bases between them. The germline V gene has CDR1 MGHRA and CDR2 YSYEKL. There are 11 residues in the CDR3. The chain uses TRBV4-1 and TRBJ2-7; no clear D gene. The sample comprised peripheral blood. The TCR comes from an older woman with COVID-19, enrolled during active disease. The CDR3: CASSHGAEQYF. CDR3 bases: TGCGCCAGCAGCCACGGAGCCGAGCAGTACTTC.